One sample yielded the 19 T cell receptor beta chains listed below, sequenced in a study of metastatic and nonmetastatic thyroid tumors. Using MiXCR, TCRdb reanalyzed the PCR reads. The table includes roughly 64,000 clones, roughly 4% detected once. Thyroid surgery took place with no prior treatment in any patient. What was sequenced was blood. These receptors all come from a female donor with papillary thyroid cancer or a benign thyroid nodule (not recorded which). Some clones in this sample may be carry-over from other donors' samples.

This clone came up many times. The chain has TRBV5-1 and TRBJ2-2, with 11 bases identical to TRBD2. There are 17 residues in the CDR3. Germline-derived CDR1 and CDR2 are SGHRS and YFSETQ. After removal of 3 bases from V and 2 bases from J, the junction contained 6 bases not matched to a gene. CDR3 DNA: TGCGCCAGCAGCTCGTCTACTAGCGGGGGAAACACCGGGGAGCTGTTTTTT. It translates to CASSSSTSGGNTGELFF. Combining the CDR3 with reference TRBV5-1 and TRBJ2-2 gives the whole variable domain KAGVTQTPRYLIKTRGQQVTLSCSPISGHRSVSWYQQTPGQGLQFLFEYFSETQRNKGNFPGRFSGRQFSNSRSEMNVSTLELGDSALYLCASSSSTSGGNTGELFFGEGSRLTVL.

About this clone: A much larger clone lies one base from this, so it may be a read error. The CDR3 region is CSIGVAGVQETQYF. The CDR3 DNA is TGCAGCATTGGGGTAGCAGGGGTCCAAGAGACCCAGTACTTC. The rearrangement joins TRBV29-1 to TRBJ2-5; D is possibly TRBD1 (6 bases). The CDR3 extends over 14 amino acids. CDR1 SQVTM and CDR2 ANQGSEA come from the germline V gene. V shed 8 bases and J shed 1 base, with 17 bases lying between them.

This clone showed up just once. The rearrangement joins TRBV5-1 to TRBJ1-1; tentative D call: TRBD1 (6 bases). This CDR3 has 13 residues. Trimming stripped 4 bases from V and 2 bases from J, with 9 bases between. The germline CDR1 and CDR2 sequences are SGHRS and YFSETQ. CDR3 in amino acids: CASSPTGNTEAFF. DNA for the CDR3: TGCGCCAGCAGCCCGACAGGCAACACTGAAGCTTTCTTT.

The J gene is TRBJ2-1, the V gene TRBV7-3; D is possibly TRBD2 (5 bases). CDR3 length: 12 residues. CDR1 and CDR2 from the germline V gene are SGHTA and FQGTGA. V lost 4 bases to trimming and J lost 14 bases, with 15 bases between them. The CDR3 nucleotides read TGTGCCAGCAGCTCCGGAGGTCTGGCGAAGTTCTTC. Amino acid sequence: CASSSGGLAKFF.

On this clone: Relative to the germline gene, one junction end is altered; a read error may explain this. The V and J genes are TRBV19 and TRBJ2-1; perhaps TRBD2 as D (6 bases). Germline V gene sequence: CDR1 LNHDA, CDR2 SQIVND (reference sequence). CDR3 length: 15 residues. The CDR3 sequence: CTSRAEDYYYNEQFF. In nucleotides, the CDR3 is TGTACCAGTAGGGCTGAGGACTACTACTACAATGAGCAGTTCTTC.

In its sample, this clone was seen many times. Within the sample, other DNA sequences also encode this same CDR3. This chain links TRBV4-1 with TRBJ2-1; 7 nucleotides agree with TRBD1. The CDR3 covers 17 residues. J was trimmed by 0 bases and V by 4 bases; bases with no gene match: 9. Germline assignment: CDR1 MGHRA and CDR2 YSYEKL. The CDR3 spells CASSRAGTASSYNEQFF. As DNA, the CDR3 is TGCGCCAGCAGCCGGGCCGGGACAGCGAGCTCCTACAATGAGCAGTTCTTC.

On this clone itself: A much larger clone lies a single base off, so this may be a read error. The V gene is TRBV7-8, the J gene TRBJ2-5; 7 bases are shared with TRBD1. In germline, CDR1 is SGHVS, CDR2 FQNEAQ. CDR3 size: 16 residues. CDR3: CANSLHRGRSRETQYF. CDR3 bases: TGTGCCAACAGCCTCCATAGGGGGCGGTCTCGGGAGACCCAGTACTTC.

This clone turned up a few times. Other nucleotide sequences from this sample produce the same CDR3. The chain uses TRBV2 and TRBJ2-7; D may be TRBD1 (5 bases). The CDR3 runs 12 residues. Trimming shortened V by 2 bases and J by 7 bases, and 9 bases separated the two germline ends. CDR1 SNHLY and CDR2 FYNNEI come from the germline V gene. The CDR3 sequence: CASSERGREQYF. CDR3 bases: TGTGCCAGCAGTGAAAGGGGTCGAGAGCAGTACTTC. The full variable domain, in which reference TRBV2 and TRBJ2-7 provide the parts outside the CDR3, is EPEVTQTPSHQVTQMGQEVILRCVPISNHLYFYWYRQILGQKVEFLVSFYNNEISEKSEIFDDQFSVERPDGSNFTLKIRSTKLEDSAMYFCASSERGREQYFGPGTRLTVT.

The chain recombines TRBV3-1 with TRBJ2-7; D gene uncertain. Germline-derived CDR1 and CDR2 are LGHDT and YNNKEL (reference sequence). This CDR3 is 15 amino acids long. V was clipped by 1 base and J by 0 bases, with 10 bases between them. The chain's CDR3 is CASSQVPESSYEQYF. The CDR3 region has the DNA TGTGCCAGCAGCCAAGTCCCCGAGTCCTCCTACGAGCAGTACTTC.

This clone was detected many times. This CDR3 is also generated by other DNA sequences in the sample. The chain couples TRBV6-1 to TRBJ2-2, with 13 bases fitting TRBD2. The CDR3 runs to 20 residues. Unmatched junction bases numbered 14, after V lost 2 bases and J lost 5 bases. Germline CDR1 MNHNS, CDR2 SASEGT. The DNA of the CDR3 is TGTGCCAGCAGTGAAACGTCGGAACTAGCGGGAGGGCCGAGAACCGGGGAGCTGTTTTTT. It translates to CASSETSELAGGPRTGELFF.

In regard to this clone: At one boundary the junction diverges from the germline segment, which might be a read error. The chain couples TRBV6-1 to TRBJ2-1; 11 nucleotides line up with TRBD2. In germline, CDR1 is MNHNS, CDR2 SASEGT. This CDR3 contains 15 residues. CDR3 in DNA: TGTGCCAGCAGTGAAGTAGCGGGGGGGTACAATGAGCAGATCTTC. As protein: CASSEVAGGYNEQIF.

This clone was detected only once. The J gene is TRBJ2-1, the V gene TRBV30; TRBD1 matches 9 bases. Germline V gene lookup returns CDR1 GTSNPN and CDR2 SVGIG (reference sequence). This CDR3 region has 15 residues. With V trimmed by 0 bases and J by 7 bases, 7 bases remained unmatched. CDR3 amino acids: CAWSVQGTGWNEQFF. Here the CDR3 DNA reads TGTGCCTGGAGTGTACAGGGGACAGGGTGGAATGAGCAGTTCTTC.

The chain combines TRBV5-1 with TRBJ1-2, with TRBD1 as a possible D gene (6 bases). CDR1 is SGHRS, CDR2 YFSETQ, per germline. CDR3 length: 14 residues. Deletions cut 0 bases from V and 3 bases from J, with 9 bases between. CDR3 protein: CASSLGRTDYGYTF. CDR3 DNA sequence: TGCGCCAGCAGCTTGGGTCGGACAGACTATGGCTACACCTTC.

A few counts support this clone. V is TRBV19 and J is TRBJ1-5; D may be TRBD1 (6 bases). With 1 base removed from V and 2 bases from J, the gap between germline ends came to 12 bases. The length of the CDR3 is 16 residues. CDR1 LNHDA and CDR2 SQIVND come from the germline V gene (reference sequence). This chain's CDR3 is CASSIGRGGGNQPQHF. CDR3 nucleotide sequence: TGTGCCAGTAGTATAGGCAGGGGAGGTGGCAATCAGCCCCAGCATTTT. Using reference TRBV19 and TRBJ1-5 for the parts outside the CDR3, the full variable domain is DGGITQSPKYLFRKEGQNVTLSCEQNLNHDAMYWYRQDPGQGLRLIYYSQIVNDFQKGDIAEGYSVSREKKESFPLTVTSAQKNPTAFYLCASSIGRGGGNQPQHFGDGTRLSIL.

This clone was counted at least ten times. The chain joins TRBV6-1 to TRBJ2-7; 9 bases are a match to TRBD2. The CDR3 totals 15 residues. The V gene end was trimmed by 6 bases and the J gene end by 5 bases; junction bases not matched to a gene: 11. The germline V gene has CDR1 MNHNS and CDR2 SASEGT. The CDR3 sequence is CASRPKAGGPNEQYF. The CDR3 bases are TGTGCCAGCAGGCCTAAGGCGGGAGGGCCCAACGAGCAGTACTTC.

This clone was picked up many times. The chain has TRBV5-6 and TRBJ2-1, with 14 bases that match TRBD2. With 4 bases clipped from V and 9 bases from J, the junction kept 18 bases outside the gene matches. The CDR3 has 19 amino acids. Per germline, CDR1 SGHDT and CDR2 YYEEEE. The CDR3 DNA follows: TGTGCCAGCAGCCCGTGGGGACGGACGACTAGCGGGAGGGCCTTTGAGCAGTTCTTC. Translating gives CASSPWGRTTSGRAFEQFF. Drawing the rest from reference TRBV5-6 and TRBJ2-1, the complete variable domain is DAGVTQSPTHLIKTRGQQVTLRCSPKSGHDTVSWYQQALGQGPQFIFQYYEEEERQRGNFPDRFSGHQFPNYSSELNVNALLLGDSALYLCASSPWGRTTSGRAFEQFFGPGTRLTVL.

This clone was found many times. The chain is built from TRBV7-8 and TRBJ2-7, with 9 bases identical to TRBD1. Looked up from germline, CDR1 is SGHVS and CDR2 is FQNEAQ. This CDR3 is built from 13 residues. J was trimmed by 7 bases and V by 7 bases; bases with no gene match: 8. Here the CDR3 DNA reads TGTGCCAGCACGACAGGGGGAAGGGGTGAGCAGTACTTC. It translates to CASTTGGRGEQYF.

This clone was found many times. The chain combines TRBV12-5 with TRBJ2-5; 9 bases align to TRBD1. V was pared by 1 base and J by 7 bases, with 10 bases of the junction left unmatched. The V gene's germline CDR1 is LGHNT and CDR2 FRNRAP. This CDR3 spans 16 amino acids. The CDR3 coding sequence is TGTGCTAGTGGTTTGGAGGGGACAGGGCCCCGGGGGACCCAGTACTTC. It yields the protein CASGLEGTGPRGTQYF.

The chain employs TRBV6-2 or TRBV6-3 and TRBJ2-7; no firm D call. The CDR3 has 17 residues. Trimming removed 5 bases at V and 2 bases at J, with 22 bases between. CDR1 is MNHEY and CDR2 is SVGEGT in the germline V gene. DNA for the CDR3: TGTGCCAGCAGTGACCGCCGTGGCGTGAGGCGAACCTACGAGCAGTACTTC. It translates to CASSDRRGVRRTYEQYF.